What follows are 32 T cell receptor beta chains derived from one specimen sequenced in a study of post-analysis software for immune sequencing data. Study-wide points: A few TRBV segments (TRBV5-6, TRBV5-1 and TRBV20-1 among them) occurred more frequently in patients than in controls.

No antigen is known for these receptors. The library was made from cDNA and included unique molecular identifiers. MiXCR was run by TCRdb on the PCR reads, yielding one entry per CDR3 protein. The data hold hundreds of thousands of distinct CDR3 sequences, with roughly 38% observed a single time. Sequenced material: blood. The receptor set was obtained from a girl aged 2-10 years with multiple sclerosis.

V is TRBV28 and J is TRBJ2-7, with D unclear. Germline assignment: CDR1 MDHEN and CDR2 SYDVKM. Trimming left V 5 bases short and J 3 bases short, with 11 bases between. This CDR3 has 13 amino acids. CDR3 DNA: TGTGCCAGCAGTGAGTACGGGTTCTACGAGCAGTACTTC. Translating it yields CASSEYGFYEQYF.

The chain recombines TRBV25-1 with TRBJ2-5, with D uncertain. The CDR3 runs to 15 residues. In germline, CDR1 is MGHDK, CDR2 SYGVNS. Trimming removed 1 base from V and 2 bases from J, with 11 bases in between. In nucleotides, the CDR3 is TGTGCCAGCAGTGAATTGGGCAGTTTACAAGAGACCCAGTACTTC. It codes for CASSELGSLQETQYF.

The rearrangement uses TRBV12-3 or TRBV12-4 and TRBJ2-5; 8 bases line up with TRBD2. The CDR3 runs 16 residues. V lost 8 bases and J lost 5; bases outside the gene matches: 16. The CDR3 region has the DNA TGTGCCAGCGGACCACCTGGACTAGCCGGCGCCGAGACCCAGTACTTC. The encoded protein is CASGPPGLAGAETQYF.

The rearrangement uses TRBV12-3 or TRBV12-4 and TRBJ1-5, with D perhaps matching TRBD1 (6 bases). The CDR3 covers 15 residues. V lost 0 bases and J 6 bases, leaving 12 bases between the germline ends. CDR3 amino acids: CASSLAHGGSQPQHF. The CDR3 DNA reads as TGTGCCAGCAGTTTAGCGCACGGGGGCTCTCAGCCCCAGCATTTT.

In its sample, this clonotype was seen a few times. This rearrangement joins TRBV27 to TRBJ2-1; 11 bases fit TRBD2. The germline V gene has CDR1 MNHEY and CDR2 SMNVEV (reference sequence). The V gene end was trimmed by 4 bases and the J gene end by 9 bases; junction bases not matched to a gene: 14. CDR3 length: 17 amino acids. CDR3 residues: CASSSSGVLAGAVEQFF. The CDR3 nucleotides are TGTGCCAGCAGTTCGTCAGGGGTACTAGCGGGAGCAGTTGAGCAGTTCTTC.

The rearrangement joins TRBV7-9 to TRBJ1-4, with D maybe TRBD1 (6 bases). This CDR3 contains 17 residues. The germline V gene encodes CDR1 SEHNR and CDR2 FQNEAQ (reference sequence). V was shortened by 2 bases and J by 0 bases, with 13 bases between the two germline ends. The DNA of the CDR3 is TGTGCCAGCAGCTTATTTGGGGGCCTTGCAACTAATGAAAAACTGTTTTTT. Residues: CASSLFGGLATNEKLFF.

The rearrangement uses TRBV29-1 and TRBJ2-1; 11 bases match TRBD2. CDR3 size: 16 residues. J was trimmed by 7 bases and V by 4 bases; bases with no gene match: 12. The V gene's germline CDR1 is SQVTM and CDR2 ANQGSEA. In DNA form, the CDR3 reads TGCAGCGTTGTCCTTCCGTTAGCTAGCGGGAGGAATGAGCAGTTCTTC. It yields the protein CSVVLPLASGRNEQFF.

This clonotype was picked up a small number of times. The rearrangement joins TRBV28 to TRBJ1-5; 7 positions agree with TRBD1. The CDR3 is 15 residues long. Germline CDR1 and CDR2: MDHEN and SYDVKM. V lost 6 bases to trimming and J lost 7 bases; unmatched junction nucleotides: 12. The DNA for the CDR3 is TGTGCCAGCAGAGGGCCATTACAGGGGAACCAGCCCCAGCATTTT. Its translation: CASRGPLQGNQPQHF.

CDR3 coding DNA: TGTGCCAGCAGTTACGGGGATGGGAACTATGGCTACACCTTC. It codes for CASSYGDGNYGYTF. The chain joins TRBV6-6 to TRBJ1-2; D gene unclear. CDR1 is MNHNY and CDR2 is SVGAGI in the germline V gene (reference sequence). Trimming left V 2 bases short and J 2 bases short, with 9 bases between. The CDR3 loop spans 14 amino acids.

The J gene is TRBJ1-1, the V gene TRBV6-1; tentative D call: TRBD1 (6 bases). This CDR3 is built from 11 residues. V was clipped by 8 bases and J by 5 bases, with 9 bases between them. Germline V lookup: CDR1 MNHNS, CDR2 SASEGT. The CDR3 sequence: CASRRGTEAFF. CDR3 sequence (DNA): TGTGCCAGCCGGAGGGGGACTGAAGCTTTCTTT.

This clonotype has only a few counts. The CDR3 nucleotides read TGTGCCAGCAGTGAAGAACTACCTCCGAGCACAGATACGCAGTATTTT. Translation: CASSEELPPSTDTQYF. The genes are TRBV6-4 and TRBJ2-3; D ambiguous. The length of the CDR3 is 16 residues. Germline V lookup: CDR1 MRHNA, CDR2 SNTAGT. V was trimmed by 3 bases and J by 0 bases, leaving 13 bases between them.

This clonotype was seen once. This chain joins TRBV7-9 and TRBJ2-7; 8 bases map to TRBD2. The end of the DNA is better explained by TRBJ2-4, so the J call may be wrong. Germline V gene lookup returns CDR1 SEHNR and CDR2 FQNEAQ (reference sequence). The CDR3 spans 13 residues. The CDR3 coding sequence is TGTGCCAGCCACGGGGGGGGCAAAAACATTCAGTACTTC. This gives the protein CASHGGGKNIQYF.

CDR3 sequence reads: CASSYSGTANYGYTF. In DNA, the CDR3 is TGTGCCAGCAGTTACTCCGGGACAGCTAACTATGGCTACACCTTC. V usage is TRBV6-2 or TRBV6-3 and J usage is TRBJ1-2; TRBD1 aligns across 7 bases. Germline-derived CDR1 and CDR2 are MNHEY and SVGEGT. V lost 0 bases to trimming and J lost 0 bases; unmatched junction nucleotides: 1. The CDR3 length is 15 residues.

This chain uses TRBV7-6 with TRBJ2-1; perhaps D is TRBD1 or TRBD2 (5 bases each). The germline V gene has CDR1 SGHVS and CDR2 FNYEAQ. This CDR3 has 15 residues. Trimming cost V 0 bases and J 4 bases, with 10 bases left between them. CDR3 region: CASSLARGRYNEQFF. The CDR3, as DNA: TGTGCCAGCAGCTTAGCAAGGGGACGGTACAATGAGCAGTTCTTC.

This clonotype appeared a single time. The V and J genes are TRBV10-2 and TRBJ2-7; D remains unclear. This CDR3 spans 16 amino acids. V was cut by 2 bases and J by 2 bases, with 16 bases left in between. Looked up from germline, CDR1 is WSHSY and CDR2 is SAAADI. CDR3 in DNA: TGCGCCAGCAGTGAGCGTGGAGCATTACTAACCTACGAGCAGTACTTC. Translation gives CASSERGALLTYEQYF.

V and J are TRBV6-2 or TRBV6-3 and TRBJ2-3; a weak D match, TRBD2 (5 bases). V was clipped by 2 bases and J by 6 bases, with 12 bases between them. Germline CDR1 MNHEY, CDR2 SVGEGT. The CDR3 consists of 14 residues. The CDR3 loop is CASSYLRGADTQYF. CDR3 bases: TGTGCCAGCAGTTACCTACGGGGAGCGGATACGCAGTATTTT.

As concerns this clonotype: One junction end does not reproduce the germline sequence, and a read error may be involved. The chain couples TRBV5-1 to TRBJ1-6; D is ambiguous. The CDR3 has 15 amino acids. Looked up from germline, CDR1 is SGHRS and CDR2 is YFSETQ. The CDR3 loop is CASRERVSYNSPPHF. The CDR3 nucleotides read TGCGCCAGCAGAGAGCGGGTGTCCTATAATTCACCCCCCCACTTT. Complete variable domain (other parts from reference TRBV5-1 and TRBJ1-6): KAGVTQTPRYLIKTRGQQVTLSCSPISGHRSVSWYQQTPGQGLQFLFEYFSETQRNKGNFPGRFSGRQFSNSRSEMNVSTLELGDSALYLCASRERVSYNSPPHFGNGTRLTVT.

This clonotype occurred once. The V call is TRBV3-1, the J call TRBJ2-3, with a tentative D call TRBD2 (6 bases). Per germline, CDR1 LGHDT and CDR2 YNNKEL (reference sequence). The CDR3 has 15 residues. V shed 1 base and J shed 2 bases, with 10 bases lying between them. CDR3 sequence reads: CASSQGLAATDTQYF. In nucleotides, the CDR3 is TGTGCCAGCAGCCAAGGGTTAGCGGCCACAGATACGCAGTATTTT.

The gene calls are TRBV5-6 and TRBJ2-7, with D hard to call. The V gene lost 0 bases and the J gene lost 2 bases, with 12 bases spanning the gap. CDR3 length equals 15 residues. From germline, CDR1 is SGHDT and CDR2 YYEEEE. CDR3 sequence: CASSLGVLKAYEQYF. The CDR3 region has the DNA TGTGCCAGCAGCTTGGGAGTTTTGAAAGCCTACGAGCAGTACTTC.

The gene calls are TRBV2 and TRBJ2-5; 11 bases are shared with TRBD2. After removal of 6 bases from V and 7 bases from J, the junction contained 4 bases not matched to a gene. Germline CDR1 and CDR2: SNHLY and FYNNEI. The CDR3 is made up of 13 amino acids. CDR3 nucleotide sequence: TGTGCCAGCAGCCGAACTAGCGGGAGGACCCAGTACTTC. Translation gives CASSRTSGRTQYF.

The chain couples TRBV3-1 to TRBJ2-7; TRBD2 aligns across 11 bases. This CDR3 contains 15 residues. J was trimmed by 6 bases and V by 3 bases; bases with no gene match: 7. Germline V gene lookup returns CDR1 LGHDT and CDR2 YNNKEL (reference sequence). CDR3 DNA: TGTGCCAGCAGCCACTTAGCGGGAGGGGGGCGCGAGCAGTACTTC. The encoded protein is CASSHLAGGGREQYF.

The genes are TRBV4-1 and TRBJ1-4, with TRBD1 as a possible D gene (5 bases). Trimming stripped 0 bases from V and 5 bases from J, with 10 bases between. CDR1 and CDR2 from the germline V gene are MGHRA and YSYEKL. CDR3 length: 15 amino acids. The CDR3 spells CASSQEGTDNEKLFF. For the CDR3, the DNA is TGCGCCAGCAGCCAAGAAGGGACGGACAATGAAAAACTGTTTTTT.

The chain couples TRBV29-1 to TRBJ2-7; 9 nucleotides align to TRBD2. Germline V gives CDR1 SQVTM, CDR2 ANQGSEA. V lost 0 bases, J lost 4 bases, and 4 bases stayed unmatched. CDR3 length: 14 amino acids. DNA for the CDR3: TGCAGCGTTGAAGATTCTAGCGGGGATTACGAGCAGTACTTC. This codes for CSVEDSSGDYEQYF.

This chain uses TRBV3-1 with TRBJ2-1, with TRBD2 matching 11 bases. Losses at the gene ends were 4 bases for V and 15 bases for J; bases not matched to a gene: 8. This CDR3 is 13 amino acids long. Germline lookup yields CDR1 LGHDT and CDR2 YNNKEL (reference sequence). In DNA form, the CDR3 reads TGTGCCAGCAGCCTACGGACTAGCGGGCGGGGGTTCTTC. It encodes CASSLRTSGRGFF.

The gene calls are TRBV6-5 and TRBJ1-2; 8 bases map to TRBD1. This CDR3 has 20 residues. CDR1 is MNHEY and CDR2 is SVGAGI in the germline V gene. The V segment lost 0 bases and the J segment 4 bases; nucleotides outside the gene matches: 19. The CDR3 nucleotides are TGTGCCAGCAGTTACTCGAAAACAGACAGGGGATTGTGGGGACCCTATGGCTACACCTTC. This sequence encodes CASSYSKTDRGLWGPYGYTF.

This chain uses TRBV5-1 with TRBJ2-1; D not certain. Per the germline V gene, CDR1 is SGHRS and CDR2 is YFSETQ. There are 17 residues in the CDR3. Between the trimmed V and J ends, which lost 1 base and 1 base, there was a span of 15 bases. In DNA, the CDR3 is TGCGCCAGCAGCTTGTATCTCGGGCCTACATCCTACAATGAGCAGTTCTTC. This encodes CASSLYLGPTSYNEQFF. Using reference TRBV5-1 and TRBJ2-1 for the parts outside the CDR3, the full variable domain is KAGVTQTPRYLIKTRGQQVTLSCSPISGHRSVSWYQQTPGQGLQFLFEYFSETQRNKGNFPGRFSGRQFSNSRSEMNVSTLELGDSALYLCASSLYLGPTSYNEQFFGPGTRLTVL.

The chain recombines TRBV5-6 with TRBJ2-3; a possible D gene is TRBD2 (7 bases). This CDR3 is built from 15 residues. Germline assignment: CDR1 SGHDT and CDR2 YYEEEE. V was clipped by 6 bases and J by 4 bases, with 18 bases between them. CDR3 DNA sequence: TGTGCCAGCACCAGGGGAGGGAGAGGGGCAGATACGCAGTATTTT. Protein product: CASTRGGRGADTQYF.

The rearrangement links TRBV7-9 to TRBJ2-3, with 8 nucleotides matching TRBD2. The CDR3 spans 17 residues. Unmatched junction bases numbered 12, after V lost 5 bases and J lost 2 bases. Germline loops: CDR1 SEHNR, CDR2 FQNEAQ (reference sequence). The DNA for the CDR3 is TGTGCCAGCAGCCTAAGAGCGGGAGCCCCCAACACAGATACGCAGTATTTT. It codes for CASSLRAGAPNTDTQYF.

As concerns this clonotype: An end of the junction differs from the germline gene, which may be a read error. The J gene is TRBJ2-1, the V gene TRBV2; TRBD2 matches 9 bases. Germline loops: CDR1 SNHLY, CDR2 FYNNEI. The CDR3 extends over 14 amino acids. CDR3 region: CASRPGLAYSEQFF. Here the CDR3 DNA reads TGTGCCAGCAGGCCGGGACTAGCCTACAGTGAGCAGTTCTTC.

CDR3 DNA: TGTGCCAGCAGACAGGGATTCGAGCAGTACTTC. This gives the protein CASRQGFEQYF. This sequence joins TRBV2 and TRBJ2-7, with D possibly matching TRBD1 (6 bases). Trimming took 6 bases from V and 6 from J, leaving 9 bases between them. The CDR3 runs 11 residues. Germline loops: CDR1 SNHLY, CDR2 FYNNEI.

The chain recombines TRBV5-1 with TRBJ2-3; tentatively, D is TRBD1 or TRBD2 (6 bases each). The CDR3 sequence is 16 residues long. V dropped 4 bases and J dropped 0 bases, with 15 bases sitting between them. Per the germline V gene, CDR1 is SGHRS and CDR2 is YFSETQ. The CDR3 protein is CASSGGTPVSTDTQYF. As DNA, the CDR3 is TGCGCCAGCAGCGGGGGGACACCAGTTAGCACAGATACGCAGTATTTT.

V usage is TRBV11-1 and J usage is TRBJ2-4, with TRBD1 matching over 8 bases. The J call may be wrong; the DNA end is better matched by TRBJ2-7. Germline V gives CDR1 SGHAT, CDR2 FQDESV (reference sequence). The CDR3 extends over 17 amino acids. The CDR3 loop reads CASSNGPGQGREYEQYF. The CDR3 DNA reads TGTGCCAGCAGTAACGGTCCCGGACAGGGACGAGAGTACGAGCAGTACTTC.